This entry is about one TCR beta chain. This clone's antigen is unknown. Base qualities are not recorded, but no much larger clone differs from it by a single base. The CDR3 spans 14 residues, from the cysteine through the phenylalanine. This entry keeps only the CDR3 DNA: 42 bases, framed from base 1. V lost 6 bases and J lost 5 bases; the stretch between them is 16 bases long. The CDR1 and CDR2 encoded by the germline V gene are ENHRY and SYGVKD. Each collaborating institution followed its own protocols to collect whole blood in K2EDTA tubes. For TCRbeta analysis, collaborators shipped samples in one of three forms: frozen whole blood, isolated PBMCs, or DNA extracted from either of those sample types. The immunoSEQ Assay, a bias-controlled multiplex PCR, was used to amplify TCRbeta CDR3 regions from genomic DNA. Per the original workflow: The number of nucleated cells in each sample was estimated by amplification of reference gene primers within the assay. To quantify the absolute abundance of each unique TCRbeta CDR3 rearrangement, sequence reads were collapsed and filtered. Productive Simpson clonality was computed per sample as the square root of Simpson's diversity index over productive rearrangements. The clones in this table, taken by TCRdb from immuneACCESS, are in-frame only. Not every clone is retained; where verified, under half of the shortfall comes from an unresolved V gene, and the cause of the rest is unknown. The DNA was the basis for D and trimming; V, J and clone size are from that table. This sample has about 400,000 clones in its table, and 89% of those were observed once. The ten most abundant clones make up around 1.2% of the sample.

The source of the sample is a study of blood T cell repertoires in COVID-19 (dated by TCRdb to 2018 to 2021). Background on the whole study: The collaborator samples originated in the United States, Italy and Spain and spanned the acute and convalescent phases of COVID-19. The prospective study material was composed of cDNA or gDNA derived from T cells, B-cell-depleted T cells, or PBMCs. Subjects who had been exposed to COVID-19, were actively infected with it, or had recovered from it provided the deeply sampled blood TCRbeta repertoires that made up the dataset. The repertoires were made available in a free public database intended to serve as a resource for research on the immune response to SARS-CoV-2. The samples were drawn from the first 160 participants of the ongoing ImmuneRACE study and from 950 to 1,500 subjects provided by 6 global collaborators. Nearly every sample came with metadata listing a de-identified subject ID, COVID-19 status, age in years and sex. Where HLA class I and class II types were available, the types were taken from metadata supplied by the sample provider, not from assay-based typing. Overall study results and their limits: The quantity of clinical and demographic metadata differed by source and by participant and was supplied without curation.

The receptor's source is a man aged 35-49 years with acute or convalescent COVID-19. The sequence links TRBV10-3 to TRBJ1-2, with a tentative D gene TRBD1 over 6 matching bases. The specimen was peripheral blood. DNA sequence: TGTGCCATCAGCCCCCCGGACAGTAGATATGGCTACACCTTC. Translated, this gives CAISPPDSRYGYTF.